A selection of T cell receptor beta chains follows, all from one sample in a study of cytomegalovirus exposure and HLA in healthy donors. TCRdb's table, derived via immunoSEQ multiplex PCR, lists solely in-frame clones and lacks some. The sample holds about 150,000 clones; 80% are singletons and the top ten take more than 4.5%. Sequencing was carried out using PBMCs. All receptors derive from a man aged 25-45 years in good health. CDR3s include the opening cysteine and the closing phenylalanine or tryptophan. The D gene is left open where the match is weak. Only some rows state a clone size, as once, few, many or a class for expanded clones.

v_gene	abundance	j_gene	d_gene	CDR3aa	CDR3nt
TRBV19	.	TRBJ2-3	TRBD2	CASSIAGGSTDTQYF	TGTGCCAGTAGTATAGCGGGAGGGAGCACAGATACGCAGTATTTT
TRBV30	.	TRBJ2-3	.	CAWSEGLARTDTQYF	TGTGCCTGGAGTGAGGGTCTAGCGCGCACAGATACGCAGTATTTT
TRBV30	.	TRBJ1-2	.	CAWSVIDSTNYGYTF	TGTGCCTGGAGTGTGATAGACAGTACTAACTATGGCTACACCTTC
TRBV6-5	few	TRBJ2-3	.	CASSYSAPGLADTQYF	TGTGCCAGCAGTTACTCGGCCCCGGGTCTAGCAGATACGCAGTATTTT
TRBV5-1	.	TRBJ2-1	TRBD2	CASSRLAGTYNEQFF	TGCGCCAGCAGCCGACTAGCGGGCACGTACAATGAGCAGTTCTTC
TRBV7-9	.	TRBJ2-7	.	CASSPFFSYEQYF	TGTGCCAGCAGCCCTTTTTTTTCCTACGAGCAGTACTTC
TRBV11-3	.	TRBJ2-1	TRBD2	CASTRLAGNNEQFF	TGTGCCAGTACCCGACTAGCGGGAAACAATGAGCAGTTCTTC
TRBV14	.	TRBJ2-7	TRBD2	CASSLLAATYEQYF	TGTGCCAGCAGCCTACTAGCGGCCACCTACGAGCAGTACTTC
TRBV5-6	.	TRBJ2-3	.	CASSLTGFADTQYF	TGTGCCAGCAGCTTAACAGGGTTTGCCGATACGCAGTATTTT
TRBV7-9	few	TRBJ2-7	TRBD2	CASSGRGAGLDEQYF	TGTGCCAGCAGCGGCCGGGGAGCGGGACTCGACGAGCAGTACTTC
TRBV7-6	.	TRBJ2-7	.	CASSLGSPYEQYF	TGTGCCAGCAGCTTAGGCAGTCCCTACGAGCAGTACTTC
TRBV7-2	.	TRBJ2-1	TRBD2	CASSYGTGGTSAYNEQFF	TGTGCCAGCAGTTACGGGACAGGCGGGACTAGCGCCTACAATGAGCAGTTCTTC
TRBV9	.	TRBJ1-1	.	CASSASRGADTEAFF	TGTGCCAGCAGCGCCAGCAGGGGAGCGGACACTGAAGCTTTCTTT
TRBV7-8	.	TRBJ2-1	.	CASSLAGVTSSYNEQFF	TGTGCCAGCAGCTTAGCCGGGGTGACGAGCTCCTACAATGAGCAGTTCTTC
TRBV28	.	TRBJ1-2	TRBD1	CASSRGQNYGYTF	TGTGCCAGCTCTCGGGGACAGAACTATGGCTACACCTTC
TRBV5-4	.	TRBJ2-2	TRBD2	CASRLTSGSVTGELFF	TGTGCCAGCAGGCTGACTAGCGGGAGTGTGACCGGGGAGCTGTTTTTT
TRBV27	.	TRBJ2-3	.	CASEQEGTDTQYF	TGTGCCAGCGAACAGGAAGGGACAGATACGCAGTATTTT